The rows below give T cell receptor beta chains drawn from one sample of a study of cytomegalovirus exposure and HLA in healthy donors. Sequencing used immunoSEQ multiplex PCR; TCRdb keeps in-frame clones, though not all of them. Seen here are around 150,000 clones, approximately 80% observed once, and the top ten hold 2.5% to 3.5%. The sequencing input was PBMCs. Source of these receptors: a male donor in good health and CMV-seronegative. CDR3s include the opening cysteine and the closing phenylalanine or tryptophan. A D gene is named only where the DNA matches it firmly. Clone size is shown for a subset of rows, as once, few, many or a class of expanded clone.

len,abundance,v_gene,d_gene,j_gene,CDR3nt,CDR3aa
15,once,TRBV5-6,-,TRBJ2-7,TGTGCCAGCAGCCCCAGCCCCGGAGTCGGCTACGAGCAGTACTTC,CASSPSPGVGYEQYF
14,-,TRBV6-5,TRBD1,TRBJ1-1,TGTGCCAGCAGCAAGACAGGGGAACACACTGAAGCTTTCTTT,CASSKTGEHTEAFF
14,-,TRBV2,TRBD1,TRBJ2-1,TGTGCCAGCAGTTCCGGACAGGGGATGGCTGAGCAGTTCTTC,CASSSGQGMAEQFF
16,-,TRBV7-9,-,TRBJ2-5,TGTGCCAGCAGCAATACTGTGTCTCCGGTTCGAGAGACCCAGTACTTC,CASSNTVSPVRETQYF
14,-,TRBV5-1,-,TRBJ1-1,TGCGCCAGCAGCTTGGAGACAGCGAACACTGAAGCTTTCTTT,CASSLETANTEAFF
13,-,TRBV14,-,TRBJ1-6,TGTGCCAGCAGCCTCCATCCGGGTTCACCCCTCCACTTT,CASSLHPGSPLHF
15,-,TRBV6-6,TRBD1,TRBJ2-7,TGTGCCAGCAGTTACTCGGTACAGGGGGCTCGCGAGCAGTACTTC,CASSYSVQGAREQYF
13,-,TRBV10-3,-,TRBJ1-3,TGTGCCATCAGGGGGCAGGAAGGAAACACCATATATTTT,CAIRGQEGNTIYF
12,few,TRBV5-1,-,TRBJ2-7,TGCGCCAGCAGCTCACAGGGCCCCGAGCAGTACTTC,CASSSQGPEQYF
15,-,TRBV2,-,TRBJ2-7,TGTGCCAGCAGTGGGGGGCCTACCCCCCCCTACGAGCAGTACTTC,CASSGGPTPPYEQYF
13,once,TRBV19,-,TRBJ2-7,TGTGCCAGTAACGCCAGGGGAGAGTACGAGCAGTACTTC,CASNARGEYEQYF
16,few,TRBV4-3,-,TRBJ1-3,TGCGCCAGCAGCCAAGATCCGCCCAGCTCTGGAAACACCATATATTTT,CASSQDPPSSGNTIYF
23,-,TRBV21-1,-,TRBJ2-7,TGTGCCAGCAGCAAAGAGGTCCAGGGGGCGATCTCACTGGTGGGGAATGTTCGCTACGAGCAGTACTTC,CASSKEVQGAISLVGNVRYEQYF
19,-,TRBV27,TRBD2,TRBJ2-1,TGTGCCAGCAGTTTATCCAGCGGGATTCGGTTGAGGTCCTACAATGAGCAGTTCTTC,CASSLSSGIRLRSYNEQFF
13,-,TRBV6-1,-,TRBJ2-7,TGTGCCAGCAGTGTCCGCAACTCGGGTGAGCAGTACTTC,CASSVRNSGEQYF
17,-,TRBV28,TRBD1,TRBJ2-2,TGTGCCAGCAGTTTGGCCATGAGGACAGGGTATACCGGGGAGCTGTTTTTT,CASSLAMRTGYTGELFF
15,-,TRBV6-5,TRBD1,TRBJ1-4,TGTGCCAGCAGTTACGGACAGGGTGCTAATGAAAAACTGTTTTTT,CASSYGQGANEKLFF
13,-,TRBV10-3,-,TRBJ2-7,TGTGCCACCTCCATTCGATCTGAGGTCGAGCAGTACTTC,CATSIRSEVEQYF
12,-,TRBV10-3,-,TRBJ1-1,TGTGCCATCAGTGAGTCGTCTGTTGAAGCTTTCTTT,CAISESSVEAFF
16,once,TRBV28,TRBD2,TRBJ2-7,TGTGCCAGCAGTGAGGGACTAGCGGGAGGCTCCTACGAGCAGTACTTC,CASSEGLAGGSYEQYF
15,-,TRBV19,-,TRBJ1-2,TGTGCCAGTAGTATGGCGGGCAGCACCTACGATGGCTACACCTTC,CASSMAGSTYDGYTF
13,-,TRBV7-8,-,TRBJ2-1,TGTGCCAGCAGCCGCGACAGGGAGGATGAGCAGTTCTTC,CASSRDREDEQFF
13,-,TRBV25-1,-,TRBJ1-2,TGTGCCAGCAGGAGTACAGGGACCTATGGCTACACCTTC,CASRSTGTYGYTF
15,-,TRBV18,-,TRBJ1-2,TGTGCCAGCTCACCGGCATTAGCAGCTAACTATGGCTACACCTTC,CASSPALAANYGYTF
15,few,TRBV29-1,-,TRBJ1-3,TGCAGCGTTCGAACGGACACGAGCTCTGGAAACACCATATATTTT,CSVRTDTSSGNTIYF
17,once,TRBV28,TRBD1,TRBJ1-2,TGTGCCAGCAGACCCCGGACAGGCCTAGCCAGGGACTATGGCTACACCTTC,CASRPRTGLARDYGYTF
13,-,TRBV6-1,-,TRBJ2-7,TGTGCCAGCACTCCGGCCCCTACGGGAGAGCAGTACTTC,CASTPAPTGEQYF
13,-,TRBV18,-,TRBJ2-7,TGTGCCAGCTCACCCCCCGACAGTTACGAGCAGTACTTC,CASSPPDSYEQYF
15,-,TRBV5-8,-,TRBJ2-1,TGTGCCAGCAGCCCTCTTCAGGGCCTTTACAATGAGCAGTTCTTC,CASSPLQGLYNEQFF
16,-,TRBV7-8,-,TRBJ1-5,TGTGCCAGCAGCTTAGAGGGAGGCCTTAGCAATCAGCCCCAGCATTTT,CASSLEGGLSNQPQHF
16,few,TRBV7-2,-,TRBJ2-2,TGTGCCAGCAGCTTGAGACCCGGGGGTCTTGGCGGGGAGCTGTTTTTT,CASSLRPGGLGGELFF
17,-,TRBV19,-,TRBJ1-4,TGTGCCAGTAGTATTACTGGACAGCTCCTAACTAATGAAAAACTGTTTTTT,CASSITGQLLTNEKLFF
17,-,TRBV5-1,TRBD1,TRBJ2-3,TGCGCCAGCAGCTTGGGGCCAGGGGGAAGGAGCACAGATACGCAGTATTTT,CASSLGPGGRSTDTQYF
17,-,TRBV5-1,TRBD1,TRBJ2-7,TGCGCCAGCAGCTTTGGGCCTCACGGACAGGGAACCTACGAGCAGTACTTC,CASSFGPHGQGTYEQYF
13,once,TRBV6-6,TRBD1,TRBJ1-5,TGTGCCAGCACTCTGACAGGGAATCAGCCCCAGCATTTT,CASTLTGNQPQHF
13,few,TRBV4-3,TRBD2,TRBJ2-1,TGCGCCAGCAGCCAAGAGGGGGGGAATGAGCAGTTCTTC,CASSQEGGNEQFF
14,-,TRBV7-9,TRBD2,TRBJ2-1,TGTGCCAGCATCAAGCGGGACTACTACAATGAGCAGTTCTTC,CASIKRDYYNEQFF
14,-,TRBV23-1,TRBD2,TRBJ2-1,TGCGCCAGCTGGAAGCGGGACCCCTACAATGAGCAGTTCTTC,CASWKRDPYNEQFF
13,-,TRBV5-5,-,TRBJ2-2,TGTGCCAGCAGCCTGCAGGTAACCGGGGAGCTGTTTTTT,CASSLQVTGELFF
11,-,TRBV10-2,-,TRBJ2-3,TGCGCCAGCAGTGAGTCCGTTACGCAGTATTTT,CASSESVTQYF
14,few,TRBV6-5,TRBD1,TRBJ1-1,TGTGCCAGCAGCTTCAGGGGGTTGAGCACTGAAGCTTTCTTT,CASSFRGLSTEAFF
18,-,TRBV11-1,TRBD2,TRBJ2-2,TGTGCCAGCAGCTTTCTGACAGCGGGAGGGCCGTCCACCGGGGAGCTGTTTTTT,CASSFLTAGGPSTGELFF
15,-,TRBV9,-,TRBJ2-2,TGTGCCAGCAGCGCCACAGCGGACTACACCGGGGAGCTGTTTTTT,CASSATADYTGELFF
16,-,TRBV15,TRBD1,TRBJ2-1,TGTGCCACCAGCACCCGGGACAGGCCTACATACAATGAGCAGTTCTTC,CATSTRDRPTYNEQFF
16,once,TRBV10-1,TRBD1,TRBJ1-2,TGCGCCAGATTTAATTTTGTCTCATTTGGACAGGCCTGCCACACCTTC,CARFNFVSFGQACHTF
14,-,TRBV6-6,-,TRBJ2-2,TGTGCCAGCAGAACGCAGGGGATAACCGGGGAGCTGTTTTTT,CASRTQGITGELFF
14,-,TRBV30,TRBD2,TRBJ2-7,TGTGCCTGGAGTCCGACTAGCAGCTTAGGGGAGCAGTACTTC,CAWSPTSSLGEQYF
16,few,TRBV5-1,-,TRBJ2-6,TGCGCCAGCAGCTTCGGAGGAGACTCTGGGGCCAACGTCCTGACTTTC,CASSFGGDSGANVLTF
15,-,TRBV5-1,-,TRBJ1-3,TGCGCCAGCAGCTTGGGCCCCAGTTCCGGAAACACCATATATTTT,CASSLGPSSGNTIYF
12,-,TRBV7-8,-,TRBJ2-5,TGTGCCAGCAGCTCTACCAGGGAGACCCAGTACTTC,CASSSTRETQYF
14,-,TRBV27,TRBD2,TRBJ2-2,TGTGCCAGCAGGGGACTAGCGAACACCGGGGAGCTGTTTTTT,CASRGLANTGELFF
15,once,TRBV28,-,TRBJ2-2,TGTGCCAGCAGTCGACAGGCTACTAACACCGGAGAGCTGTTTTTT,CASSRQATNTGELFF
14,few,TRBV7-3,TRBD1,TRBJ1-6,TGTGCCAGCAGCCCCGGGACAGATAATTCACCCCTCCACTTT,CASSPGTDNSPLHF
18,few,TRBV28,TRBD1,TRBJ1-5,TGTGCCAGCAGTTCGACAGGGGGAGTACCACGTAGCAATCAGCCCCAGCATTTT,CASSSTGGVPRSNQPQHF